This passage covers 8 T cell receptor beta chains from one sample sequenced in a study of regulatory T cells in long-lasting Graves disease (dated by TCRdb to 2020 to 2023). Receptor amplification or capture employed multiplex PCR. The instrument given in TCRdb is Illumina HiSeq 4000. TCR beta libraries were built with iRepertoire HTBI primers and Arm-PCR amplification of CDR3 regions. In TCRdb, the public reads were trimmed at Q25 with fastp and aligned with MiXCR, with productive beta chains retained. Rows with a matching CDR3 protein are joined into one entry that keeps the most common DNA and genes. This sample comprises hundreds of thousands of distinct CDR3 sequences, about 22% of them detected only once. Around 7% of the sample is taken by the ten largest. This specimen's time point label, per the study, means: persistent/refractory GD, antithyroid drugs over 5 years with positive TRAb. For both TCR sequencing and RNA sequencing, RNA was extracted from PBMCs in TRIzol.

This specimen consisted of peripheral blood mononuclear cells (PBMCs), obtained when the disease was refractory, from a patient treated with antithyroid drugs. These receptors all come from a female donor with Graves disease.

The chain couples TRBV6-1 to TRBJ1-1; 8 positions agree with TRBD1. The germline V gene has CDR1 MNHNS and CDR2 SASEGT. The CDR3 is 16 amino acids. V trimming: 7 bases; J trimming: 1 base; junction bases outside the gene matches: 11. As DNA, the CDR3 is TGTGCCAGCATCCACCCATGGGGACAGGAGAACACTGAAGCTTTCTTT. Its protein is CASIHPWGQENTEAFF.

The chain uses TRBV28 and TRBJ2-1, with D tentatively TRBD2 (5 bases). The germline CDR1 and CDR2 sequences are MDHEN and SYDVKM. Trimming pared 6 bases from V and 9 bases from J, leaving 12 bases between. CDR3 length equals 12 residues. CDR3 nucleotide sequence: TGTGCCAGCAGCCCCGGGGTAGGTGAGCAGTTCTTC. It yields the protein CASSPGVGEQFF.

This clonotype was seen repeatedly, ten times or more. The V call is TRBV28, the J call TRBJ1-5; the match to TRBD1 covers 8 bases. The CDR3 covers 15 residues. Germline V lookup: CDR1 MDHEN, CDR2 SYDVKM. V was pared by 5 bases and J by 5 bases, with 8 bases of the junction left unmatched. This chain's CDR3 is CASSQWTGRDQPQHF. Written as DNA, the CDR3 is TGTGCCAGCAGTCAATGGACAGGGCGTGATCAGCCCCAGCATTTT.

This clonotype has just a few counts. The V gene is TRBV5-5, the J gene TRBJ2-7; 7 bases line up with TRBD1. The length of the CDR3 is 15 residues. The V gene's germline CDR1 is SGHKS and CDR2 YYEKEE (reference sequence). V lost 0 bases and J lost 0; bases outside the gene matches: 3. Written as DNA, the CDR3 is TGTGCCAGCAGCTTGGAGGGGACAGACTCCTACGAGCAGTACTTC. Protein product: CASSLEGTDSYEQYF.

This clonotype was seen only a few times. The chain recombines TRBV7-9 with TRBJ1-1; D unresolved. Deletions cut 6 bases from V and 4 bases from J, with 15 bases between. There are 14 residues in the CDR3. The germline V gene encodes CDR1 SEHNR and CDR2 FQNEAQ (reference sequence). The CDR3 region is CASSSGTVITEAFF. In DNA form, the CDR3 reads TGTGCCAGCAGTTCGGGAACAGTTATCACTGAAGCTTTCTTT.

This clonotype was detected only a few times. V and J are TRBV7-6 and TRBJ2-3, with D possibly matching TRBD2 (5 bases). Trimming left V 5 bases short and J 1 base short, with 13 bases between. This CDR3 has 15 residues. The germline V gene has CDR1 SGHVS and CDR2 FNYEAQ. CDR3 sequence reads: CASSPGDYRTDTQYF. For the CDR3, the DNA is TGTGCCAGCAGCCCCGGGGATTACCGCACAGATACGCAGTATTTT.

This clonotype was counted at least ten times. This sequence joins TRBV2 and TRBJ2-1, with TRBD2 matching over 7 bases. The CDR3 runs to 13 residues. J was trimmed by 8 bases and V by 1 base; bases with no gene match: 2. Germline V gene lookup returns CDR1 SNHLY and CDR2 FYNNEI. The CDR3 loop is CASSEESGDEQFF. The CDR3 coding sequence is TGTGCCAGCAGTGAAGAGAGCGGGGATGAGCAGTTCTTC.

V usage is TRBV7-9 and J usage is TRBJ1-3; D ambiguous. Deletions cut 1 base from V and 8 bases from J, with 15 bases between. This CDR3 region has 15 residues. Germline V CDR1 and CDR2: SEHNR, FQNEAQ (reference sequence). Written as DNA, the CDR3 is TGTGCCAGCAGCTTAGGATTCCTGGGTCAGGACACCATATATTTT. Its protein product is CASSLGFLGQDTIYF.